Below, 19 T cell receptor beta chains from the same sample are listed, as sequenced in a study of blood T cell repertoires in COVID-19. The method was immunoSEQ multiplex PCR; TCRdb's version includes in-frame clones alone and lacks a portion of them. The data contain under 80,000 clones, around four fifths of them singletons. Material: peripheral blood. These TCRs come from a man between 65 and 85 years old with acute or convalescent COVID-19.

This rearrangement joins TRBV28 to TRBJ2-7; weak D call: TRBD1 (5 bases). This CDR3 is built from 15 residues. Trimming took off 6 bases at V and 3 bases at J, with 18 bases between the two ends. CDR1 and CDR2 from the germline V gene are MDHEN and SYDVKM. The CDR3, as DNA: TGTGCCAGCAGCCGCCCCGGACAAGCTAGCTACGAGCAGTACTTC. This sequence encodes CASSRPGQASYEQYF.

The CDR3 reads CASSESLGEAFF. The CDR3 region has the DNA TGTGCCAGCAGTGAATCTCTAGGTGAAGCTTTCTTT. V is TRBV2 and J is TRBJ1-1, with unresolved D. The CDR3 loop spans 12 amino acids. Germline V gene lookup returns CDR1 SNHLY and CDR2 FYNNEI. The V end lost 2 bases, the J end lost 7 bases, and 8 bases lay between the germline ends.

The chain uses TRBV3-1 (or the pseudogene TRBV3-2) and TRBJ1-2; the D is unclear. Germline CDR1 is LGHDT and CDR2 is YNNKEL (reference sequence). The CDR3 consists of 16 residues. The germline V and J ends were trimmed by 4 bases and 5 bases, with 20 bases remaining between them. The CDR3 sequence: CASSPPGFPGAYGYTF. CDR3 DNA sequence: TGTGCCAGCAGCCCCCCGGGGTTCCCGGGAGCGTATGGCTACACCTTC.

The chain recombines TRBV3-1 (or the pseudogene TRBV3-2) with TRBJ2-7; 9 bases fit TRBD2. The CDR3 is made up of 17 amino acids. V was pared by 0 bases and J by 4 bases, with 10 bases of the junction left unmatched. CDR1 and CDR2 from the germline V gene are LGHDT and YNNKEL (reference sequence). This CDR3 reads CASSQDLSRGGRYEQYF. DNA for the CDR3: TGTGCCAGCAGCCAAGATCTTTCGCGGGGGGGCCGTTACGAGCAGTACTTC.

The rearrangement uses TRBV7-9 and TRBJ1-6; possible D gene TRBD1, 6 bases. Trimming left V 5 bases short and J 0 bases short, with 14 bases between. The CDR3 runs to 17 residues. Germline V gene sequence: CDR1 SEHNR, CDR2 FQNEAQ (reference sequence). DNA of the CDR3: TGTGCCAGCAGCGAGGACAGTGAACGCTCCTATAATTCACCCCTCCACTTT. It encodes CASSEDSERSYNSPLHF.

V is TRBV5-1 and J is TRBJ1-1; D not resolved. Germline values: CDR1 SGHRS, CDR2 YFSETQ. Trimming pared 3 bases from V and 3 bases from J, leaving 9 bases between. The CDR3 is 13 residues long. The DNA of the CDR3 is TGCGCCAGCAGCTACAGCGGGGACACTGAAGCTTTCTTT. Its translation is CASSYSGDTEAFF.

This clone appeared a few times. The V gene is TRBV7-9, the J gene TRBJ1-5; tentative D call: TRBD1 (5 bases). The CDR3 loop spans 14 amino acids. The V gene's germline CDR1 is SEHNR and CDR2 FQNEAQ (reference sequence). Trimming left V 1 base short and J 4 bases short, with 8 bases between. The CDR3 here is CASSLVGGNQPQHF. The CDR3 DNA reads TGTGCCAGCAGCTTAGTCGGGGGGAATCAGCCCCAGCATTTT.

The chain has TRBV2 and TRBJ2-1, with a tentative D call TRBD1 (7 bases). The CDR3 is 17 residues long. Trimming removed 7 bases at V and 6 bases at J, with 25 bases between. Germline V CDR1 and CDR2: SNHLY, FYNNEI. The CDR3 DNA reads as TGTGCCAGCAAAGTCCGGGCCCCAGGGGGAGGTTCCAATGAGCAGTTCTTC. Its translation: CASKVRAPGGGSNEQFF.

The J gene is TRBJ2-7, the V gene TRBV6-5; weak D call: TRBD2 (6 bases). Trimming removed 5 bases from V and 6 bases from J, with 11 bases in between. The CDR3 is 12 amino acids. CDR1 and CDR2 (germline): MNHEY, SVGAGI. CDR3 coding DNA: TGTGCCAGCAGTCAGAGACTAGGCGAGCAGTACTTC. Residues: CASSQRLGEQYF.

The chain employs TRBV4-1 and TRBJ2-1; tentative D call: TRBD1 (7 bases). Trimming pared 4 bases from V and 4 bases from J, leaving 17 bases between. The germline gives CDR1 MGHRA, CDR2 YSYEKL. CDR3 size: 16 residues. This chain's CDR3 is CASSLPRAGGYNEQFF. In nucleotides, the CDR3 is TGCGCCAGCAGCCTCCCTAGGGCAGGGGGGTACAATGAGCAGTTCTTC.

The chain joins TRBV4-1 to TRBJ2-3, with TRBD2 matching over 7 bases. CDR1 and CDR2 from the germline V gene are MGHRA and YSYEKL. The CDR3 loop spans 17 amino acids. Trimming at V came to 4 bases and at J to 0 bases, leaving 10 bases not matched to a gene. In nucleotides, the CDR3 is TGCGCCAGCAGCCGGAGGGGAAGCGGGGCTAGCACAGATACGCAGTATTTT. As protein: CASSRRGSGASTDTQYF.

J is TRBJ2-1 and V is TRBV2, with 10 bases matching TRBD2. CDR3 length: 16 residues. The junction had 3 bases not matched to a gene; V was cut back by 0 bases and J by 4 bases. CDR1 is SNHLY, CDR2 FYNNEI, per germline. The CDR3 region is CASSEALAGEYNEQFF. CDR3 nucleotides: TGTGCCAGCAGTGAAGCCCTAGCGGGGGAATACAATGAGCAGTTCTTC.

The sample holds one count of this clone. The CDR3 here is CASSLWAGAGELFF. CDR3 bases: TGCGCCAGCAGCTTGTGGGCGGGCGCCGGGGAGCTGTTTTTT. V gene TRBV5-1 combines with J gene TRBJ2-2; weak D call: TRBD2 (5 bases). Trimming left V 1 base short and J 6 bases short, with 10 bases between. This CDR3 has 14 residues. Germline CDR1 and CDR2: SGHRS and YFSETQ.

Turning to this clone: The junction departs from the called germline gene at one end, perhaps through a read error. The gene calls are TRBV29-1 and TRBJ1-2; maybe TRBD1 (6 bases). The germline gives CDR1 SQVTM, CDR2 ANQGSEA. CDR3 length: 12 residues. CDR3 nucleotides: TGCAGCGGTGAACTCACAGGGTATGGCTACACCTTC. Translated: CSGELTGYGYTF.

This sequence joins TRBV6-1 and TRBJ1-1; no clear D. Between the trimmed V and J ends, which lost 2 bases and 10 bases, there was a span of 11 bases. This CDR3 region has 12 residues. The germline V gene has CDR1 MNHNS and CDR2 SASEGT. The CDR3 DNA reads as TGTGCCAGCAGTGAAAACCCCGGAGGAGCTTTCTTT. Encoded protein: CASSENPGGAFF.

The V call is TRBV9, the J call TRBJ2-5; TRBD2 might be the D (5 bases). V lost 0 bases and J 2 bases, leaving 14 bases between the germline ends. Germline loops: CDR1 SGDLS, CDR2 YYNGEE. CDR3 size: 16 residues. CDR3 in amino acids: CASSVDLGRYQETQYF. CDR3 DNA: TGTGCCAGCAGCGTAGACCTGGGGAGATATCAAGAGACCCAGTACTTC.

The chain combines TRBV6-5 with TRBJ1-2, with D tentatively TRBD1 (6 bases). CDR1 and CDR2 (germline): MNHEY, SVGAGI. Trimming removed 6 bases at V and 8 bases at J, with 16 bases between. The CDR3 length is 13 residues. This CDR3 reads CASRQGHAGGYTF. CDR3 DNA: TGTGCCAGCAGGCAGGGACACGCCGGGGGCTACACCTTC.

The J gene is TRBJ1-5, the V gene TRBV4-2; the D gene is possibly TRBD1 (5 bases). The length of the CDR3 is 16 residues. Trimming removed 0 bases from V and 1 base from J, with 10 bases in between. Germline CDR1 and CDR2: LGHNA and YNFKEQ. CDR3: CASSQEDTPSNQPQHF. The CDR3 DNA sequence: TGTGCCAGCAGCCAAGAGGACACTCCGAGCAATCAGCCCCAGCATTTT.

The gene calls are TRBV28 and TRBJ1-3; D not resolved. The CDR3 loop spans 15 amino acids. The V gene's germline CDR1 is MDHEN and CDR2 SYDVKM. V lost 9 bases to trimming and J lost 0 bases, with 15 bases between them. The CDR3 nucleotides are TGTGCCAGTTCTTATACGGTTTTCTCTGGAAACACCATATATTTT. Residues: CASSYTVFSGNTIYF.